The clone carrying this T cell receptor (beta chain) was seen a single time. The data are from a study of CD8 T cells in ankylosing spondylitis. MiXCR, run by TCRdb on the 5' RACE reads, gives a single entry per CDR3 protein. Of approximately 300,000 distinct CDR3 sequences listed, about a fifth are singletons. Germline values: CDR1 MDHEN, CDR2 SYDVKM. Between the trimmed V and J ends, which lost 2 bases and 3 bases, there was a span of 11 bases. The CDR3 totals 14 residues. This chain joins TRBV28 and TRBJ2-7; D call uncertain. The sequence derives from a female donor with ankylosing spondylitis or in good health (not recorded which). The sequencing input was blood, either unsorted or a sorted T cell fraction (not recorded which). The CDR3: CASSLIQADYEQYF. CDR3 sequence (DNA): TGTGCCAGCAGTTTAATTCAGGCGGACTACGAGCAGTACTTC.